This record concerns one TCR beta chain sequence. In germline, CDR1 is SGHAT, CDR2 FQNNGV. The trim removed 5 bases at V and 6 bases at J, leaving 9 bases unmatched. The CDR3 is 14 residues long. The data stem from a study of blood T cell repertoires in COVID-19. Study summary: Donors in the United States, Italy and Spain gave samples during acute or convalescent COVID-19.

Method: immunoSEQ multiplex PCR; TCRdb's copy keeps in-frame clones and lacks some. The sample has over 200,000 clones; roughly 80% are singletons. The TCR originated in a woman older than 75 with active or convalescent COVID-19. This chain joins TRBV11-2 and TRBJ2-7, with 8 bases that match TRBD2. The sample was peripheral blood. The CDR3 here is CASSRPPGGVEQYF. CDR3 in DNA: TGTGCCAGCAGCCGCCCCCCGGGAGGGGTCGAGCAGTACTTC.